Listed here are 20 T cell receptor beta chains from one sample, sequenced in a study of ipilimumab plus nivolumab after autologous stem cell transplantation. Profiling relied on immunoSEQ multiplex PCR, and the TCRdb table lists in-frame clones only, not all of them. The sample shows more than 15,000 clones, almost 80% of them seen only once. Sequencing was performed on PBMCs, taken in a trial of ipilimumab plus nivolumab as post-transplant consolidation. Every receptor here comes from a male donor with diffuse large B-cell lymphoma.

The chain recombines TRBV10-3 with TRBJ2-6; no clear D gene. The germline V and J ends were trimmed by 4 bases and 0 bases, with 4 bases remaining between them. This CDR3 contains 14 residues. Germline values: CDR1 ENHRY, CDR2 SYGVKD. The CDR3 DNA is TGTGCCATCAGTGCTGTCTCTGGGGCCAACGTCCTGACTTTC. It translates to CAISAVSGANVLTF.

The genes are TRBV6-4 and TRBJ1-5; a weak D match, TRBD1 (6 bases). This CDR3 is built from 17 residues. CDR1 and CDR2 from the germline V gene are MRHNA and SNTAGT. V lost 5 bases, J lost 6 bases, and 23 bases lay in between. CDR3 coding DNA: TGTGCCAGCAGTTTCGCCCAACAGGGAACGGTGGGTCAGCCCCAGCATTTT. It yields the protein CASSFAQQGTVGQPQHF.

This clone occurred a few times. The chain has TRBV27 and TRBJ2-7; TRBD1 aligns across 8 bases. After removal of 6 bases from V and 5 bases from J, the junction contained 6 bases not matched to a gene. Looked up from germline, CDR1 is MNHEY and CDR2 is SMNVEV (reference sequence). The CDR3 loop spans 13 amino acids. The chain's CDR3 is CASSPQGVDEQYF. As DNA, the CDR3 is TGTGCCAGCAGCCCACAGGGGGTAGACGAGCAGTACTTC.

The chain links TRBV5-1 to TRBJ2-1, with 11 bases identical to TRBD2. The CDR3 is 16 amino acids. Per the germline V gene, CDR1 is SGHRS and CDR2 is YFSETQ. Unmatched junction bases numbered 5, after V lost 4 bases and J lost 2 bases. The CDR3 DNA follows: TGCGCCAGCAGCCTCCGACTAGCGGGGACCTACAATGAGCAGTTCTTC. It translates to CASSLRLAGTYNEQFF.

The V gene is TRBV27, the J gene TRBJ1-1; D unresolved. This CDR3 is built from 13 residues. Germline assignment: CDR1 MNHEY and CDR2 SMNVEV (reference sequence). V was trimmed by 5 bases and J by 4 bases, leaving 11 bases between them. The CDR3 DNA is TGTGCCAGCAGTAGAGACGTCGGCACTGAAGCTTTCTTT. Translation gives CASSRDVGTEAFF.

The chain links TRBV6-5 to TRBJ2-5; possible D gene TRBD1, 5 bases. This CDR3 is built from 13 residues. Germline V gene data show CDR1 as MNHEY and CDR2 as SVGAGI. V was trimmed by 2 bases and J by 3 bases, leaving 7 bases between them. In DNA form, the CDR3 reads TGTGCCAGCAGTTACGCAGGGAAAGAGACCCAGTACTTC. Amino acids: CASSYAGKETQYF.

V usage is TRBV9 and J usage is TRBJ2-5; the D is unclear. Germline CDR1 reads SGDLS; CDR2 reads YYNGEE. Trimming took 4 bases from V and 4 from J, leaving 14 bases between them. CDR3 length: 14 amino acids. CDR3: CASSPRASPETQYF. The CDR3, as DNA: TGTGCCAGCAGCCCCCGGGCCAGTCCAGAGACCCAGTACTTC.

V and J are TRBV5-1 and TRBJ2-1; 8 bases fit TRBD2. J lost 9 bases, V lost 5 bases, and 7 bases had no gene match. CDR1 is SGHRS and CDR2 is YFSETQ in the germline V gene. The CDR3 is made up of 13 amino acids. The CDR3 is CASRGGGSAEQFF. The CDR3 bases are TGCGCCAGCAGGGGCGGGGGGTCTGCTGAGCAGTTCTTC.

This clone occurred once. The chain is built from TRBV18 and TRBJ1-4; D is uncertain. V was trimmed by 8 bases and J by 3 bases, leaving 10 bases between them. Germline CDR1 reads KGHSH; CDR2 reads LQKENI. The CDR3 covers 13 residues. CDR3 DNA sequence: TGTGCCAGCGCCGGGCAGTCTAATGAAAAACTGTTTTTT. It yields the protein CASAGQSNEKLFF.

This clone came up a few times. J is TRBJ2-2 and V is TRBV5-1, with D perhaps TRBD1 (7 bases). The CDR3 consists of 16 residues. Deletions cut 3 bases from V and 7 bases from J, with 19 bases between. Germline CDR1 reads SGHRS; CDR2 reads YFSETQ. The chain's CDR3 is CASSSEGARVGGELFF. CDR3 nucleotide sequence: TGCGCCAGCAGCTCGGAGGGGGCCCGGGTCGGCGGGGAGCTGTTTTTT.

This rearrangement joins TRBV11-2 to TRBJ2-3, with D hard to call. The CDR3 runs 15 residues. Trimming pared 0 bases from V and 1 base from J, leaving 8 bases between. Germline CDR1 reads SGHAT; CDR2 reads FQNNGV. The CDR3 spells CASSLDLGGTDTQYF. The CDR3 DNA is TGTGCCAGCAGCTTAGATCTTGGGGGCACAGATACGCAGTATTTT.

The rearrangement joins TRBV18 to TRBJ2-7, with D uncertain. Germline CDR1 reads KGHSH; CDR2 reads LQKENI. With 2 bases removed from V and 3 bases from J, the gap between germline ends came to 8 bases. The CDR3 runs to 13 residues. The CDR3 protein is CASSPSQYYEQYF. CDR3 DNA sequence: TGTGCCAGCTCACCAAGCCAGTACTACGAGCAGTACTTC.

The chain carries TRBV5-1 and TRBJ2-5; 8 bases fit TRBD2. Germline assignment: CDR1 SGHRS and CDR2 YFSETQ. This CDR3 is built from 13 residues. V gave up 4 bases and J gave up 5 bases; unmatched junction bases: 4. CDR3 protein: CASSDSGVETQYF. The CDR3 nucleotides are TGCGCCAGCAGCGATAGCGGGGTGGAGACCCAGTACTTC.

The rearrangement joins TRBV7-9 to TRBJ1-5; 7 bases line up with TRBD1. Germline values: CDR1 SEHNR, CDR2 FQNEAQ (reference sequence). This CDR3 spans 11 amino acids. V gave up 5 bases and J gave up 11 bases; unmatched junction bases: 3. CDR3 DNA: TGTGCCAGCAGCCAGACAGGGACCCAGCATTTT. This codes for CASSQTGTQHF.

The CDR3 region has the DNA TGTGCCAGCAGGGGACAGGGGAACACTGAAGCTTTCTTT. Translated, it gives CASRGQGNTEAFF. V and J are TRBV7-9 and TRBJ1-1; TRBD1 matches 9 bases. The V segment lost 6 bases and the J segment 1 base; nucleotides outside the gene matches: 0. The CDR3 covers 13 residues. Per germline, CDR1 SEHNR and CDR2 FQNEAQ (reference sequence).

In DNA, the CDR3 is TGTGCCACCCGAGGGGGCCCTCACAACTATGGCTACACCTTC. Residues: CATRGGPHNYGYTF. This chain links TRBV21-1 with TRBJ1-2; TRBD1, the D gene given by the table, was not confirmed from the DNA. TRBV21-1 is termed a pseudogene. This CDR3 region has 14 residues.

The chain employs TRBV18 and TRBJ1-6; 7 bases map to TRBD1. This CDR3 has 15 residues. From germline, CDR1 is KGHSH and CDR2 LQKENI. The J segment lost 7 bases and the V segment lost 2 bases, leaving 5 bases of the junction unmatched. The CDR3 protein is CASSPRQGDNSPLHF. Here the CDR3 DNA reads TGTGCCAGCTCACCAAGACAGGGTGACAATTCACCCCTCCACTTT.

This sequence joins TRBV5-1 and TRBJ1-1; D is perhaps TRBD1 (6 bases). This CDR3 comprises 16 residues. The V and J ends lost 4 bases and 2 bases respectively, with 18 bases between them. CDR1 SGHRS and CDR2 YFSETQ come from the germline V gene. CDR3 loop: CASSKGHLGGNTEAFF. The CDR3 DNA is TGCGCCAGCAGCAAGGGACATCTAGGTGGTAACACTGAAGCTTTCTTT.

This clone was seen more than once but under ten times. The rearrangement links TRBV5-6 to TRBJ1-1, with D maybe TRBD1 (5 bases). The CDR3 runs 12 residues. The germline V and J ends were trimmed by 4 bases and 4 bases, with 8 bases remaining between them. CDR1 and CDR2 (germline): SGHDT, YYEEEE. This CDR3 reads CASSPGFTEAFF. CDR3 sequence (DNA): TGTGCCAGCAGCCCAGGGTTCACTGAAGCTTTCTTT.

In this sample, this clone turned up once. This chain joins TRBV7-9 and TRBJ1-2; D call uncertain. Per germline, CDR1 SEHNR and CDR2 FQNEAQ (reference sequence). The CDR3 totals 15 residues. V was cut by 7 bases and J by 5 bases, with 20 bases left in between. The CDR3 bases are TGTGCCAGCACCCTAGGAGCAGAAAGAACTTATGGCTACACCTTC. It is translated as CASTLGAERTYGYTF.